This passage covers 27 T cell receptor beta chains from one sample sequenced in a study of T cell responses to AZD1222 COVID-19 vaccine. The method was immunoSEQ multiplex PCR; TCRdb's version includes in-frame clones alone and lacks a portion of them. This sample carries 120,000 or so clones, roughly 89% of them seen once, and the ten largest clones take 11%. This material consisted of peripheral blood, taken on day 0 of MenACWY control vaccination. The receptors stem from an adult in good health.

The chain combines TRBV6-5 with TRBJ1-3, with 7 bases aligning to TRBD1. The CDR3 length is 15 residues. Germline V gene data show CDR1 as MNHEY and CDR2 as SVGAGI. V dropped 6 bases and J dropped 0; count of bases not matched to a gene: 5. CDR3 loop: CASSLGTASGNTIYF. The CDR3 DNA follows: TGTGCCAGCAGCCTCGGGACAGCCTCTGGAAACACCATATATTTT.

This chain joins TRBV7-2 and TRBJ1-2; no clear D. V lost 1 base to trimming and J lost 8 bases, with 8 bases between them. Germline assignment: CDR1 SGHTA and CDR2 FQGNSA. The CDR3 sequence is 12 residues long. The CDR3 coding sequence is TGTGCCAGCAGCTTAGGCGGGAGGGGCTACACCTTC. It specifies CASSLGGRGYTF.

V is TRBV11-2 and J is TRBJ2-7; TRBD2 aligns across 7 bases. CDR3 length: 14 residues. V shed 1 base and J 3 bases; nucleotides not matched to a gene: 3. Germline lookup yields CDR1 SGHAT and CDR2 FQNNGV. The CDR3 loop reads CASSLGGGSYEQYF. The CDR3 coding sequence is TGTGCCAGCAGCTTAGGGGGCGGGAGCTACGAGCAGTACTTC. Full variable domain (outside the CDR3, taken from reference TRBV11-2 and TRBJ2-7): EAGVAQSPRYKIIEKRQSVAFWCNPISGHATLYWYQQILGQGPKLLIQFQNNGVVDDSQLPKDRFSAERLKGVDSTLKIQPAKLEDSAVYLCASSLGGGSYEQYFGPGTRLTVT.

The chain joins TRBV11-2 to TRBJ2-7; TRBD1 is a possible D gene (7 bases). Germline CDR1 is SGHAT and CDR2 is FQNNGV. V lost 4 bases to trimming and J lost 5 bases, with 24 bases between them. The CDR3 totals 17 residues. The CDR3 loop reads CASSYNTDQGGRNEQYF. In nucleotides, the CDR3 is TGTGCCAGCAGCTACAATACCGACCAGGGGGGAAGGAACGAGCAGTACTTC.

The chain joins TRBV27 to TRBJ2-1; tentative D call: TRBD2 (6 bases). V dropped 5 bases and J dropped 12 bases, with 20 bases sitting between them. The CDR3 has 14 residues. Germline V gene sequence: CDR1 MNHEY, CDR2 SMNVEV (reference sequence). CDR3 DNA sequence: TGTGCCAGCAGTCCCTGGGCTAGCGAGATTGGGCAGTTCTTC. It specifies CASSPWASEIGQFF.

The J gene is TRBJ2-7, the V gene TRBV7-9; tentatively, D is TRBD1 or TRBD2 (8 bases each). The CDR3 has 17 residues. Germline assignment: CDR1 SEHNR and CDR2 FQNEAQ (reference sequence). Trimming took 4 bases from V and 0 from J, leaving 19 bases between them. CDR3 coding DNA: TGTGCCAGCAGCTCTCGTTGGACAGGGACTAGCTCCTACGAGCAGTACTTC. Encoded protein: CASSSRWTGTSSYEQYF.

This rearrangement joins TRBV10-3 to TRBJ1-2; D gene ambiguous. This CDR3 comprises 15 residues. In germline, CDR1 is ENHRY, CDR2 SYGVKD. V lost 5 bases, J lost 2 bases, and 15 bases lay in between. This CDR3 is CAISSLLTDNYGYTF. For the CDR3, the DNA is TGTGCCATCAGTAGCCTCCTGACGGACAACTATGGCTACACCTTC.

The rearrangement joins TRBV6-1 to TRBJ2-1, with D tentatively TRBD2 (5 bases). Trimming took 1 base from V and 8 from J, leaving 15 bases between them. Germline V gives CDR1 MNHNS, CDR2 SASEGT. This CDR3 comprises 15 residues. The CDR3 loop reads CASSEGSGEGHEQFF. Here the CDR3 DNA reads TGTGCCAGCAGTGAAGGCTCCGGAGAGGGCCATGAGCAGTTCTTC.

This chain joins TRBV7-9 and TRBJ1-2; D gene unclear. Trimming removed 6 bases from V and 4 bases from J, with 12 bases in between. Germline V gives CDR1 SEHNR, CDR2 FQNEAQ (reference sequence). This CDR3 is 13 amino acids long. CDR3 region: CASSLGQSYGYTF. The CDR3 bases are TGTGCCAGCAGTCTGGGCCAAAGCTATGGCTACACCTTC.

This chain uses TRBV27 with TRBJ2-1; 12 bases map to TRBD2. This CDR3 region has 15 residues. V was pared by 8 bases and J by 6 bases, with 8 bases of the junction left unmatched. Looked up from germline, CDR1 is MNHEY and CDR2 is SMNVEV (reference sequence). The CDR3 sequence is CASEGLAGLSNEQFF. The CDR3 coding sequence is TGTGCCAGCGAGGGACTAGCGGGCCTCTCCAATGAGCAGTTCTTC.

The rearrangement links TRBV6-2 or TRBV6-3 to TRBJ2-7; D uncertain. V lost 4 bases and J lost 7, with 14 bases in between. Germline V gene lookup returns CDR1 MNHEY and CDR2 SVGEGT. There are 13 residues in the CDR3. The CDR3 region has the DNA TGTGCCAGCAGTTCGCAGCCTGAAGGGGAGCAGTACTTC. Translation gives CASSSQPEGEQYF.

This clone was seen only once. The chain uses TRBV6-1 and TRBJ2-5; D uncertain. Germline CDR1 is MNHNS and CDR2 is SASEGT. The CDR3 covers 14 residues. The V and J ends lost 3 bases and 1 base respectively, with 9 bases between them. The CDR3, as DNA: TGTGCCAGCAGTGACCCCGGAGTCCAAGAGACCCAGTACTTC. This encodes CASSDPGVQETQYF.

V gene TRBV5-4 combines with J gene TRBJ2-7; 10 bases map to TRBD1. With 2 bases clipped from V and 2 bases from J, the junction kept 7 bases outside the gene matches. The germline V gene encodes CDR1 SGHNT and CDR2 YYREEE (reference sequence). The CDR3 has 16 amino acids. The CDR3 DNA is TGTGCCAGCAGCTTCGACAGGGGGCGCGTCGCCTACGAGCAGTACTTC. Amino acid sequence: CASSFDRGRVAYEQYF.

This chain joins TRBV27 and TRBJ2-6; tentatively, D is TRBD1 or TRBD2 (6 bases each). This CDR3 spans 15 amino acids. Trimming shortened V by 10 bases and J by 2 bases, and 15 bases separated the two germline ends. CDR1 and CDR2 from the germline V gene are MNHEY and SMNVEV (reference sequence). The chain's CDR3 is CATGGAGAGANVLTF. The CDR3 region has the DNA TGTGCCACCGGAGGGGCAGGGGCTGGGGCCAACGTCCTGACTTTC.

The chain employs TRBV6-5 and TRBJ1-1, with 7 bases lining up with TRBD1. V was pared by 7 bases and J by 4 bases, with 6 bases of the junction left unmatched. The CDR3 sequence is 13 residues long. Germline CDR1 reads MNHEY; CDR2 reads SVGAGI. In nucleotides, the CDR3 is TGTGCCAGCATCCGACAGGGTGGCACTGAAGCTTTCTTT. Its translation: CASIRQGGTEAFF.

The rearrangement joins TRBV19 to TRBJ2-1; weak D call: TRBD1 (6 bases). Germline values: CDR1 LNHDA, CDR2 SQIVND (reference sequence). V gave up 1 base and J gave up 5 bases, with 12 bases separating them. CDR3 length: 15 amino acids. DNA of the CDR3: TGTGCCAGTAGTATAGCCGCAGGGACACACAATGAGCAGTTCTTC. As protein: CASSIAAGTHNEQFF. The full variable domain, in which reference TRBV19 and TRBJ2-1 provide the parts outside the CDR3, is DGGITQSPKYLFRKEGQNVTLSCEQNLNHDAMYWYRQDPGQGLRLIYYSQIVNDFQKGDIAEGYSVSREKKESFPLTVTSAQKNPTAFYLCASSIAAGTHNEQFFGPGTRLTVL.

CDR3 sequence (DNA): TGTGCCAGCAGTGCGGGGGAGACCCAGTACTTC. Encoded protein: CASSAGETQYF. The chain combines TRBV2 with TRBJ2-5, with D tentatively TRBD2 (5 bases). Germline CDR1 is SNHLY and CDR2 is FYNNEI. Between the trimmed V and J ends, which lost 4 bases and 5 bases, there was a span of 5 bases. The CDR3 consists of 11 residues.

The rearrangement links TRBV7-9 to TRBJ1-5; D call uncertain. Trimming left V 3 bases short and J 5 bases short, with 8 bases between. The CDR3 is made up of 13 amino acids. The germline V gene encodes CDR1 SEHNR and CDR2 FQNEAQ (reference sequence). The CDR3 bases are TGTGCCAGCAGCTTTGGAGCGGATCAGCCCCAGCATTTT. It is translated as CASSFGADQPQHF.

The CDR3 region has the DNA TGTGCCAGCAGCTTAGTGGGCGGGAGCGACGAGCAGTACTTC. Translating it yields CASSLVGGSDEQYF. V is TRBV11-3 and J is TRBJ2-7; 7 bases line up with TRBD2. This CDR3 spans 14 amino acids. Germline CDR1 SGHNT, CDR2 YENEEA. V was pared by 1 base and J by 5 bases, with 5 bases of the junction left unmatched.

This chain links TRBV11-3 with TRBJ1-5, with D possibly being TRBD1 (6 bases). The germline gives CDR1 SGHNT, CDR2 YENEEA. V dropped 0 bases and J dropped 3 bases, with 9 bases sitting between them. CDR3 size: 15 residues. The CDR3 DNA sequence: TGTGCCAGCAGCTTAGAATCAGGGGACAATCAGCCCCAGCATTTT. Encoded protein: CASSLESGDNQPQHF. Full variable domain (rest looked up from reference TRBV11-3 and TRBJ1-5): EAGVVQSPRYKIIEKKQPVAFWCNPISGHNTLYWYLQNLGQGPELLIRYENEEAVDDSQLPKDRFSAERLKGVDSTLKIQPAELGDSAVYLCASSLESGDNQPQHFGDGTRLSIL.

The chain employs TRBV27 and TRBJ1-2, with a tentative D call TRBD1 (6 bases). With 2 bases removed from V and 4 bases from J, the gap between germline ends came to 8 bases. The CDR3 is made up of 13 amino acids. Germline CDR1 reads MNHEY; CDR2 reads SMNVEV (reference sequence). The CDR3 protein is CASSLQGPYGYTF. The CDR3 region has the DNA TGTGCCAGCAGTTTACAGGGGCCCTATGGCTACACCTTC.

The chain joins TRBV11-2 to TRBJ2-1, with 8 bases that match TRBD2. With 1 base clipped from V and 2 bases from J, the junction kept 7 bases outside the gene matches. Germline-derived CDR1 and CDR2 are SGHAT and FQNNGV. This CDR3 is 17 amino acids long. The CDR3 region is CASSLVPREGPYNEQFF. CDR3 DNA: TGTGCCAGCAGCTTAGTACCTCGGGAGGGCCCCTACAATGAGCAGTTCTTC.

This sequence joins TRBV12-5 and TRBJ1-1; 8 bases match TRBD1. The junction had 12 bases not matched to a gene; V was cut back by 5 bases and J by 7 bases. CDR3 length: 15 residues. Germline V gene lookup returns CDR1 LGHNT and CDR2 FRNRAP. CDR3 protein: CASGPTAGTGYEAFF. The DNA of the CDR3 is TGTGCTAGTGGTCCCACTGCCGGGACAGGATATGAAGCTTTCTTT. Full variable domain (missing parts from reference TRBV12-5 and TRBJ1-1): DARVTQTPRHKVTEMGQEVTMRCQPILGHNTVFWYRQTMMQGLELLAYFRNRAPLDDSGMPKDRFSAEMPDATLATLKIQPSEPRDSAVYFCASGPTAGTGYEAFFGQGTRLTVV.

CDR3 bases: TGCGCCAGCAGCCGGTCAGACGGTGCCAACAATGAGCAGTTCTTC. Protein product: CASSRSDGANNEQFF. The chain uses TRBV4-1 and TRBJ2-1; no definite D call. The V end was cut by 4 bases, the J end by 5 bases, with 15 bases between. CDR1 is MGHRA, CDR2 YSYEKL, per germline. The length of the CDR3 is 15 residues.

V is TRBV30 and J is TRBJ1-1; unclear D gene. The CDR3 loop spans 12 amino acids. CDR1 is GTSNPN and CDR2 is SVGIG in the germline V gene (reference sequence). Trimming removed 8 bases at V and 0 bases at J, with 10 bases between. CDR3 DNA: TGTGCCCTGACCGTCATGAACACTGAAGCTTTCTTT. It specifies CALTVMNTEAFF.

This clone was counted once. This chain joins TRBV14 and TRBJ1-2; D perhaps matches TRBD1 (5 bases). Trimming removed 0 bases at V and 5 bases at J, with 16 bases between. Germline CDR1 is SGHDN and CDR2 is FVKESK. The length of the CDR3 is 16 residues. CDR3 loop: CASSQDYFGTPYGYTF. For the CDR3, the DNA is TGTGCCAGCAGCCAAGATTATTTCGGGACTCCTTATGGCTACACCTTC.

This rearrangement joins TRBV5-1 to TRBJ2-5; D remains ambiguous. Trimming shortened V by 2 bases and J by 2 bases, and 16 bases separated the two germline ends. CDR1 is SGHRS, CDR2 YFSETQ, per germline. The CDR3 spans 16 residues. The CDR3 coding sequence is TGCGCCAGCAGCTTAGGCAGCGCCGTAGAACAAGAGACCCAGTACTTC. Translating it yields CASSLGSAVEQETQYF.